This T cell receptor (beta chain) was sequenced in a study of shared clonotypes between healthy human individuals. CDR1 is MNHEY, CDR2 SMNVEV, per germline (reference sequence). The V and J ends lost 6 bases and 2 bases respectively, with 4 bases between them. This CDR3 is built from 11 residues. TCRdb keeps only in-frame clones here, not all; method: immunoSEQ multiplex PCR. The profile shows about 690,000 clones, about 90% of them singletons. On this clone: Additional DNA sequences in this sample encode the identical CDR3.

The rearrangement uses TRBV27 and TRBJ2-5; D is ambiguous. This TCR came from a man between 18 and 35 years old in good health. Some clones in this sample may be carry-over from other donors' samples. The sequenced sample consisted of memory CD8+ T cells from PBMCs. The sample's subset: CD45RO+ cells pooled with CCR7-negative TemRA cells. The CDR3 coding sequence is TGTGCCAGCAGGAATCAAGAGACCCAGTACTTC. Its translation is CASRNQETQYF.